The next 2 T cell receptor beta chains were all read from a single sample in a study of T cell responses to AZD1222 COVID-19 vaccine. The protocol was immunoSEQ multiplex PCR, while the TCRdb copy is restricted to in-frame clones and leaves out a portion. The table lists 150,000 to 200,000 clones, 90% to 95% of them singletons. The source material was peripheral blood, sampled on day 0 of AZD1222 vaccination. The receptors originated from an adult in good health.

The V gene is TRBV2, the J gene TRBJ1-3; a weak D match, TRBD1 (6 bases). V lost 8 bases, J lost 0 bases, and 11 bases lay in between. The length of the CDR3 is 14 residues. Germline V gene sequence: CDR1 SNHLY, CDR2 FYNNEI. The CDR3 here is CASSTGISGNTIYF. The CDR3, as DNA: TGTGCCAGCTCGACAGGAATCTCTGGAAACACCATATATTTT.

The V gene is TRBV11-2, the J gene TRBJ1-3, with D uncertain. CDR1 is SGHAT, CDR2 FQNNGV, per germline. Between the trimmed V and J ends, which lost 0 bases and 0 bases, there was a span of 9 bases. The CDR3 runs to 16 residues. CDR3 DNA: TGTGCCAGCAGCTTAGAGTTCGACTTCTCTGGAAACACCATATATTTT. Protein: CASSLEFDFSGNTIYF.